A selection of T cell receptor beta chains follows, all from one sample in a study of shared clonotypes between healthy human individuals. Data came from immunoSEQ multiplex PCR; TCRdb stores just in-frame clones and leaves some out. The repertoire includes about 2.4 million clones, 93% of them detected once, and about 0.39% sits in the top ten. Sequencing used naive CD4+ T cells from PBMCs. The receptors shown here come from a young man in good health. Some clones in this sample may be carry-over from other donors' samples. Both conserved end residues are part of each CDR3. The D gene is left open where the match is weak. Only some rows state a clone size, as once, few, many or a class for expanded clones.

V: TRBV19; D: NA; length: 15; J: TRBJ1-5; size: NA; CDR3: CASSRPAISNQPQHF; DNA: TGTGCCAGTAGTAGGCCAGCCATTAGCAATCAGCCCCAGCATTTT
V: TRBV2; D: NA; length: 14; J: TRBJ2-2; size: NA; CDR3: CASSGRGGTGELFF; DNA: TGTGCCAGCAGTGGCAGGGGGGGCACCGGGGAGCTGTTTTTT
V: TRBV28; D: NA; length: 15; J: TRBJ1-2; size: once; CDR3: CASSPGRRGNYGYTF; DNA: TGTGCCAGCAGTCCAGGCCGGAGGGGGAACTATGGCTACACCTTC
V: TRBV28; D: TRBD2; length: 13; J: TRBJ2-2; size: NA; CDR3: CASSSSTSLGLFF; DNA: TGTGCCAGCAGTTCCTCGACTAGCTTGGGGCTGTTTTTT
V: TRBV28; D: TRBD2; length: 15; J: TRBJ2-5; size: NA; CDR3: CASSSEAGGGETQYF; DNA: TGTGCCAGCAGTTCCGAGGCCGGGGGGGGAGAGACCCAGTACTTC
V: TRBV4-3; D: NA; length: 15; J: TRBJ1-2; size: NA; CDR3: CASSRRDGDNYGYTF; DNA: TGCGCCAGCAGCCGACGGGACGGTGATAACTATGGCTACACCTTC
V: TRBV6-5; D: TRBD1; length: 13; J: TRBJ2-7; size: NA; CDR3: CASTRQGSYEQYF; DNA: TGTGCCAGCACCCGACAGGGTTCCTACGAGCAGTACTTC
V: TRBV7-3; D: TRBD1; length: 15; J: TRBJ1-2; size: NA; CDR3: CASSSRQGDRNGYTF; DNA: TGTGCCAGCAGCTCAAGACAGGGGGATCGAAATGGCTACACCTTC
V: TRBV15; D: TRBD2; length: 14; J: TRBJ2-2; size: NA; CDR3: CATAGTRDTGELFF; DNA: TGTGCCACCGCCGGGACTAGAGACACCGGGGAGCTGTTTTTT
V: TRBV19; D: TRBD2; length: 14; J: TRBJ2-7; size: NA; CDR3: CASSWASGPFEQYF; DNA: TGTGCCAGTAGTTGGGCTAGCGGACCGTTCGAGCAGTACTTC
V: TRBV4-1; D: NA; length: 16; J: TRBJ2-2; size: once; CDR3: CASSQEVTANTGELFF; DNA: TGCGCCAGCAGCCAAGAGGTTACTGCGAACACCGGGGAGCTGTTTTTT
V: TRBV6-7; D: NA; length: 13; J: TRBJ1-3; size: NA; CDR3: CASSYSRANTIYF; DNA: TGTGCCAGCAGTTACTCTCGGGCGAACACCATATATTTT
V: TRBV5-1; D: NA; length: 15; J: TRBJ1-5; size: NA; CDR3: CASSLDHPGNQPQHF; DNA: TGCGCCAGCAGCTTGGACCACCCTGGTAATCAGCCCCAGCATTTT
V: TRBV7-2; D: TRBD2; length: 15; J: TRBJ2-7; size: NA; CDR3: CASSLGLAGAGEQYF; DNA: TGTGCCAGCAGCTTAGGTCTAGCGGGAGCGGGGGAGCAGTACTTC
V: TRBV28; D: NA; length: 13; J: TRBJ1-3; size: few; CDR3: CASSVNSGNTIYF; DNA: TGTGCCAGCTCTGTGAACTCTGGAAACACCATATATTTT
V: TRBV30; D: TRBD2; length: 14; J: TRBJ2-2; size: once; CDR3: CAWGTSGRTGELFF; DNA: TGTGCCTGGGGGACTAGCGGGAGAACCGGGGAGCTGTTTTTT
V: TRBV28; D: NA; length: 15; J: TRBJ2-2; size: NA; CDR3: CASSLLSGATGELFF; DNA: TGTGCCAGCAGTTTGTTGTCTGGGGCCACCGGGGAGCTGTTTTTT
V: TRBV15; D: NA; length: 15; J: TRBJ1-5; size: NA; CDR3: CATSRAVWPNQPQHF; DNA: TGTGCCACCAGCAGAGCTGTCTGGCCGAATCAGCCCCAGCATTTT
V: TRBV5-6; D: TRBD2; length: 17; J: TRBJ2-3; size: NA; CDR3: CASSAGLAGAPGDTQYF; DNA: TGTGCCAGCAGCGCCGGACTAGCGGGAGCGCCGGGAGATACGCAGTATTTT
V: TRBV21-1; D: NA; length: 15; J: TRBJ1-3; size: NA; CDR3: CASSNLTDSGNTIYF; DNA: TGTGCCAGCAGCAATCTGACAGACTCTGGAAACACCATATATTTT
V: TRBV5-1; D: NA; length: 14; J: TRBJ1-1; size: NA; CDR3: CAGSLGSVNTEAFF; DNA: TGCGCCGGCAGCTTGGGCAGCGTGAACACTGAAGCTTTCTTT
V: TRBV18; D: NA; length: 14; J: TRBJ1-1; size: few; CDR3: CASSPQTENTEAFF; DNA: TGTGCCAGCTCACCACAGACGGAGAACACTGAAGCTTTCTTT
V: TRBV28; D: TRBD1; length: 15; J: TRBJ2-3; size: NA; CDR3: CASSIPDRFTDTQYF; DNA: TGTGCCAGCAGCATCCCGGACAGGTTCACAGATACGCAGTATTTT
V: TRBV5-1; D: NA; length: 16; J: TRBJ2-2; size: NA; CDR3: CASSLEPGQNTGELFF; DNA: TGCGCCAGCAGCTTGGAGCCAGGGCAGAACACCGGGGAGCTGTTTTTT
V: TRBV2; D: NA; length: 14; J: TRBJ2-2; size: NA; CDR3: CATRGRGKAGELFF; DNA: TGTGCCACCCGGGGCCGGGGAAAGGCCGGGGAGCTGTTTTTT
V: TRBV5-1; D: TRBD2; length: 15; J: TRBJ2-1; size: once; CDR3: CASSSAGGLSNEQFF; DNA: TGCGCCAGCAGCTCCGCGGGGGGACTCTCTAATGAGCAGTTCTTC
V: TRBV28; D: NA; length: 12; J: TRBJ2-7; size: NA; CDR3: CASSVGRYEQYF; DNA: TGTGCCAGCAGCGTCGGGCGTTACGAGCAGTACTTC
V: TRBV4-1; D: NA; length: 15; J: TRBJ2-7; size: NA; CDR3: CASSQERRSTPEQYF; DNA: TGCGCCAGCAGCCAAGAACGGAGGTCGACGCCTGAGCAGTACTTC
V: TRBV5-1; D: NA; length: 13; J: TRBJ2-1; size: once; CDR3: CASSIGQYNEQFF; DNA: TGCGCCAGCAGCATCGGACAGTACAATGAGCAGTTCTTC
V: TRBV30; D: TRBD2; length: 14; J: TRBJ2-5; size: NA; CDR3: CAWNAGAGVETQYF; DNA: TGTGCCTGGAATGCGGGAGCGGGAGTAGAGACCCAGTACTTC
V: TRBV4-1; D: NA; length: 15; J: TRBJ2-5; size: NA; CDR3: CASSPPRGVEETQYF; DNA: TGCGCCAGCAGCCCCCCTAGGGGGGTTGAAGAGACCCAGTACTTC
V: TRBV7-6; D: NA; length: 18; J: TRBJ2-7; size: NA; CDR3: CASSLGGGSRGGYYEQYF; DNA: TGTGCCAGCAGCTTAGGTGGGGGGTCCCGGGGCGGTTACTACGAGCAGTACTTC
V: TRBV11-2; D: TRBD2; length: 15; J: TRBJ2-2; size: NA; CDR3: CASRRLAGDTGELFF; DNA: TGTGCCAGCAGGAGACTAGCGGGAGACACCGGGGAGCTGTTTTTT
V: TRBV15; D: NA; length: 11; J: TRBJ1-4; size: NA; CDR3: CATSLGEKLFF; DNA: TGTGCCACCAGTCTTGGCGAAAAACTGTTTTTT
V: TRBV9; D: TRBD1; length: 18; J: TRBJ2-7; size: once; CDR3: CASSVASGAGQDSYEQYF; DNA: TGTGCCAGCAGCGTAGCCAGTGGGGCGGGACAGGATAGCTACGAGCAGTACTTC
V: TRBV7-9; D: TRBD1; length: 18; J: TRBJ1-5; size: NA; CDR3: CASSLTQGASGVNQPQHF; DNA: TGTGCCAGCAGCTTGACACAGGGGGCCTCAGGGGTCAATCAGCCCCAGCATTTT
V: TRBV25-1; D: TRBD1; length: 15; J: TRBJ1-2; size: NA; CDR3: CASSEFPGGDYGYTF; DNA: TGTGCCAGCAGTGAATTTCCAGGGGGCGACTATGGCTACACCTTC
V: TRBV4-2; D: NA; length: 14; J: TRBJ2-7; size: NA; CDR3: CASSSDREASEQYF; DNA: TGTGCCAGCAGTTCCGACAGGGAGGCCTCCGAGCAGTACTTC
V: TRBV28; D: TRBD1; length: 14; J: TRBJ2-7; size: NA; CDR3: CASSSQGDGVEQYF; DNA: TGTGCCAGCAGTTCCCAGGGGGATGGGGTGGAGCAGTACTTC
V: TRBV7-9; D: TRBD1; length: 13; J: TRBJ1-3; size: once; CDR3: CGGTESSGNTIYF; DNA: TGTGGAGGGACAGAAAGCTCTGGAAACACCATATATTTT
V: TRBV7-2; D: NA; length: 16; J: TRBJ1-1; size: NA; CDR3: CASSLHQRTNQGEAFF; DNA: TGTGCCAGCAGCTTACATCAGAGGACAAACCAAGGGGAAGCTTTCTTT
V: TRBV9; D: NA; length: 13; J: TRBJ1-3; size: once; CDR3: CASSAIARDTIYF; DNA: TGTGCCAGCAGCGCGATCGCGAGAGACACCATATATTTT
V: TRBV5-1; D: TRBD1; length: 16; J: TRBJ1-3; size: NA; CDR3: CASSLAGRGSGNTIYF; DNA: TGCGCCAGCAGCTTGGCCGGCAGGGGGTCTGGAAACACCATATATTTT
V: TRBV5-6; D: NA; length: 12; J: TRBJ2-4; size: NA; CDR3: CASSRDTSIQYF; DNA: TGTGCCAGCAGCAGGGACACTTCCATTCAGTACTTC
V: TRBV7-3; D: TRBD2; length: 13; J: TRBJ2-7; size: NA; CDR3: CASSLSGSYEQYF; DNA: TGTGCCAGCAGCCTTAGCGGGTCCTACGAGCAGTACTTC
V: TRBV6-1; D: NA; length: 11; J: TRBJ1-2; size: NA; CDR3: CASSEPGHLTF; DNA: TGTGCCAGCAGTGAACCGGGCCACCTCACCTTC
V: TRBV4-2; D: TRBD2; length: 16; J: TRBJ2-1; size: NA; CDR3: CASSALTSGWGNEQFF; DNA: TGTGCCAGCAGCGCCCTGACTAGCGGCTGGGGGAATGAGCAGTTCTTC
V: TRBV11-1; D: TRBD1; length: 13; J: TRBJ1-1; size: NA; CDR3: CASGAGGRTEAFF; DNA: TGTGCCAGCGGGGCAGGGGGCAGGACTGAAGCTTTCTTT
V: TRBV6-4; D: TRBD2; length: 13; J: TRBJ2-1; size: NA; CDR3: CASSPRLAGEQFF; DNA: TGTGCCAGCAGTCCCAGACTAGCGGGAGAGCAGTTCTTC
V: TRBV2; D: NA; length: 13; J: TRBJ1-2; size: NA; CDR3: CARLQGKNYGYTF; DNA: TGTGCCAGATTACAAGGGAAGAACTATGGCTACACCTTC
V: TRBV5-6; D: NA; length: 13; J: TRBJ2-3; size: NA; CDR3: CASSSLSGDTQYF; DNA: TGTGCCAGCAGCTCCCTTTCTGGGGATACGCAGTATTTT